This TCR beta chain stems from a study of prognosis after radiotherapy for stage I lung cancer. Concerning this clonotype: Its antigen is not identified.

General study findings and limits: Reportedly, patients with and without metastases differed in TRBV and TRBJ gene usage.

From genomic DNA, TCR beta CDR3 was amplified by two-round multiplex PCR. The authors ran first-round PCR with primers specific to each TRBV and TRBJ gene. One entry per CDR3 protein results from TCRdb running MiXCR on the multiplex PCR reads. The sample lists about 47,000 distinct CDR3 sequences; around a third were seen once. Trimming took 9 bases from V and 1 from J, leaving 20 bases between them. The germline CDR1 and CDR2 sequences are SGHRS and YFSETQ. This CDR3 is built from 16 residues. The chain carries TRBV5-1 and TRBJ2-1; D possibly corresponds to TRBD1 (6 bases). The material was PBMCs, obtained before or after stereotactic body radiation therapy (not recorded which). This receptor was obtained from a donor at least 50 years old with non-small cell lung cancer. CDR3 DNA: TGCGCCAACACCCCAGGGGTGGCTACATCCTACAATGAGCAGTTCTTC. Translating it yields CANTPGVATSYNEQFF.